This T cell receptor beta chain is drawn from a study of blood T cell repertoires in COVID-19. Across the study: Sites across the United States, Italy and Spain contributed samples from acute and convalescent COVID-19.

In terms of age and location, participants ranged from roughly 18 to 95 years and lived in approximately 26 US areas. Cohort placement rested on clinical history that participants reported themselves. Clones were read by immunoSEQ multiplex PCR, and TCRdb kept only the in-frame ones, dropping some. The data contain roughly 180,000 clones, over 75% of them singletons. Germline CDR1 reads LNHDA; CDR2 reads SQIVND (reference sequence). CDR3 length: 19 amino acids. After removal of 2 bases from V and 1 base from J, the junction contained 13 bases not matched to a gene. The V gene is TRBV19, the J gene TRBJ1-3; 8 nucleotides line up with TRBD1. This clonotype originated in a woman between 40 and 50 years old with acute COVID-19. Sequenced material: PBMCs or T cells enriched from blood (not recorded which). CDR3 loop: CASSILRAGTGPSGNTIYF. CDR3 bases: TGTGCCAGTAGTATATTGAGGGCCGGGACAGGTCCTTCTGGAAACACCATATATTTT.